Listed below are T cell receptor beta chains from one sample, sequenced in a study of cytomegalovirus exposure and HLA in healthy donors. Measured with immunoSEQ multiplex PCR; TCRdb has only the in-frame clones, and not every one. The table includes around 180,000 clones, about four fifths detected once. The specimen was PBMCs. The receptors were sampled from a boy between 10 and 17 years old in good health and CMV-seronegative. Both conserved end residues are part of each CDR3. A D gene is named only where the DNA matches it firmly. Rows may omit the clone size; those that give it use once, few, many or a size class.

V gene	J gene	D gene	clone size	CDR3 DNA	CDR3 protein
TRBV5-1	TRBJ2-1	TRBD2	NA	TGCGCCAGCAGCTTGGGACTAGCGGGGCCCAATGAGCAGTTCTTC	CASSLGLAGPNEQFF
TRBV6-6	TRBJ2-1	TRBD1	NA	TGTGCCAGCAGTTACTCCGGGACAGTTAACAATGAGCAGTTCTTC	CASSYSGTVNNEQFF
TRBV29-1	TRBJ2-1	TRBD1	NA	TGCAGCGTTGGATTCCCGGGACAGGGGGCTTACAATGAGCAGTTCTTC	CSVGFPGQGAYNEQFF
TRBV7-9	TRBJ2-7	NA	NA	TGTGCCAGCAGCCCGGACAGATCGATCTACGAGCAGTACTTC	CASSPDRSIYEQYF
TRBV2	TRBJ2-3	TRBD2	once	TGTGCCAGCAAGGAGACTAGCGGGACTAGCACAGATACGCAGTATTTT	CASKETSGTSTDTQYF
TRBV11-2	TRBJ2-1	NA	NA	TGTGCCAGCAGGCCAATCAGGGGCCGGGGACCGAGTTCAAAACAGCAGTTCTTC	CASRPIRGRGPSSKQQFF
TRBV15	TRBJ1-3	NA	once	TGTGCCACCAGCAGAGATGGACAGCTCTCTGGAAACACCATATATTTT	CATSRDGQLSGNTIYF
TRBV5-1	TRBJ1-2	TRBD1	NA	TGCGCCAGCAGCTTGTTGGACAGGGGGCACTATGGCTACACCTTC	CASSLLDRGHYGYTF
TRBV6-5	TRBJ1-6	TRBD1	NA	TGTGCCAGCAGCTGGGACAGCTATAATTCACCCCTCCACTTT	CASSWDSYNSPLHF
TRBV9	TRBJ2-1	NA	NA	TGTGCCAGCAGCGTAGCGGTTCAGGGGTTGAATGAGCAGTTCTTC	CASSVAVQGLNEQFF
TRBV6-5	TRBJ2-7	NA	NA	TGTGCCAGCAGTTACCAGGAGGGGTACGAGCAGTACTTC	CASSYQEGYEQYF
TRBV6-6	TRBJ1-1	NA	NA	TGTGCCAGCAGTCAGGGACTTAGGAACACTGAAGCTTTCTTT	CASSQGLRNTEAFF
TRBV4-2	TRBJ2-2	TRBD2	NA	TGTGCCAGCAGCACACCGGGACTAGGGTCCGGGGAGCTGTTTTTT	CASSTPGLGSGELFF
TRBV11-1	TRBJ2-3	NA	NA	TGTGCCAGCAGCTTAGGGGTGCGGGGAGATACGCAGTATTTT	CASSLGVRGDTQYF
TRBV7-3	TRBJ2-3	NA	NA	TGTGCCAGCAGCTTAATCGGTTTGGGCGGGGCCCTCACAGATACGCAGTATTTT	CASSLIGLGGALTDTQYF
TRBV6-5	TRBJ1-1	TRBD1	NA	TGTGCCAGCAGTCGGGGACAGCCATTAAACACTGAAGCTTTCTTT	CASSRGQPLNTEAFF
TRBV4-1	TRBJ2-7	TRBD1	NA	TGCGCCAGCAGCCAAGGACAGGGGGCTTACTACGAGCAGTACTTC	CASSQGQGAYYEQYF
TRBV5-1	TRBJ2-7	TRBD2	NA	TGCGCCAGCAGCCCGGGACTAGCGGCCCACGAGCAGTACTTC	CASSPGLAAHEQYF
TRBV19	TRBJ1-1	NA	NA	TGTGCCAGTCGGGGTTCTGGGAACACTGAAGCTTTCTTT	CASRGSGNTEAFF
TRBV2	TRBJ1-1	NA	NA	TGTGCCAGCCCCGTAAACAATGAAGCTTTCTTT	CASPVNNEAFF
TRBV5-4	TRBJ1-1	NA	NA	TGTGCCAGCAGCTTGGCTTGGGGGAGGACTGAAGCTTTCTTT	CASSLAWGRTEAFF
TRBV1	TRBJ1-1	NA	NA	TGCACCAGCAGCCAAGAACAGAACACTGAAGCTTTCTTT	CTSSQEQNTEAFF
TRBV9	TRBJ2-2	NA	NA	TGTGCCAGCAGCGGCGAATACGGGGACGGGGAGCTGTTTTTT	CASSGEYGDGELFF
TRBV7-3	TRBJ2-3	NA	few	TGTGCCAGCAGCCGAGCCCCTCGCACAGATACGCAGTATTTT	CASSRAPRTDTQYF
TRBV9	TRBJ2-1	TRBD2	once	TGTGCCAGCAGCGTAGCAGCGGGAGGCAATGAGCAGTTCTTC	CASSVAAGGNEQFF
TRBV6-5	TRBJ2-7	NA	NA	TGTGCCAGCAGACCCCAGGGAAGAGTAGGCTACGAGCAGTACTTC	CASRPQGRVGYEQYF
TRBV19	TRBJ1-6	TRBD1	NA	TGTGCCAGTAGTACAACCGGGACAGGGGCTAGGTCACCCCTCCACTTT	CASSTTGTGARSPLHF
TRBV9	TRBJ1-2	TRBD1	NA	TGTGCCAGCAGCGGACACCGGGACAGCGGAGGCTATGGCTACACCTTC	CASSGHRDSGGYGYTF
TRBV4-3	TRBJ1-4	NA	NA	TGCGCCAGCAGCCAAGATGCCCAGGCTGGGGAAAAACTGTTTTTT	CASSQDAQAGEKLFF
TRBV29-1	TRBJ2-7	TRBD1	once	TGCAGCGTTGGCGGACAGGGGCAATCCTACGAGCAGTACTTC	CSVGGQGQSYEQYF
TRBV7-8	TRBJ2-1	TRBD2	NA	TGTGCCAGCAGCTTATTGCAACTAGCGGGAGAGGACAATGAGCAGTTCTTC	CASSLLQLAGEDNEQFF
TRBV5-1	TRBJ2-5	NA	once	TGCGCCAGCAGCTTGGCCGCGGCCCAAGAGACCCAGTACTTC	CASSLAAAQETQYF
TRBV10-1	TRBJ1-1	TRBD1	few	TGCGCCAGCAGCGACGTCGGGACAGGGAACACTGAAGCTTTCTTT	CASSDVGTGNTEAFF
TRBV7-2	TRBJ2-7	NA	NA	TGTGCCAGCAGTTCCAACAGGGCGGCCTACGAGCAGTACTTC	CASSSNRAAYEQYF
TRBV30	TRBJ2-7	NA	NA	TGCGCCTGGAGTCCCAGGGGCGAGCAGTACTTC	CAWSPRGEQYF
TRBV4-3	TRBJ1-2	NA	NA	TGCGCCAGCAGCCAAGGGCCCGATGAATTGAACTATGGCTACACCTTC	CASSQGPDELNYGYTF
TRBV27	TRBJ1-2	TRBD1	NA	TGTGCCAGCAGTTTAACTGTGGACAGGACTTATGGCTACACCTTC	CASSLTVDRTYGYTF
TRBV7-9	TRBJ1-6	NA	NA	TGTGCCAGCAGCACCGGACAGTTGTTATCACCCCTCCACTTT	CASSTGQLLSPLHF
TRBV5-1	TRBJ1-3	NA	NA	TGCGCCAGCAACTACAGGATTTGGTCCGGAAACACCATATATTTT	CASNYRIWSGNTIYF
TRBV5-4	TRBJ1-2	NA	NA	TGTGCCAGCAGCTCCATTACAGGGAATCTAAACTATGGCTACACCTTC	CASSSITGNLNYGYTF
TRBV4-3	TRBJ2-2	TRBD2	NA	TGCGCCAGCCAAGGACTAGCGGGGGTCGGGGAGCTGTTTTTT	CASQGLAGVGELFF
TRBV14	TRBJ2-7	NA	NA	TGTGCCAGCAGCCAAAGCAGGGGCACCTACGAGCAGTACTTC	CASSQSRGTYEQYF
TRBV10-3	TRBJ2-7	TRBD1	NA	TGTGCCATCAGTGAACCGGGACAGGCTGCATACGAGCAGTACTTC	CAISEPGQAAYEQYF
TRBV14	TRBJ1-5	TRBD1	NA	TGTGCCAGCAGCCAAACGGGGACAGGAAGCAATCAGCCCCAGCATTTT	CASSQTGTGSNQPQHF
TRBV19	TRBJ2-7	NA	NA	TGTGCCAGTAGTATCATCAGGGGACAATCCTACGAGCAGTACTTC	CASSIIRGQSYEQYF
TRBV30	TRBJ1-3	NA	NA	TGTGCCTGGAGTGTAGATAGAGGGAGAACCATATATTTT	CAWSVDRGRTIYF
TRBV5-1	TRBJ2-5	TRBD1	few	TGCGCCAGCATTCCCTACCCCGGGCCAGGGGGCAAGACCCAGTACTTC	CASIPYPGPGGKTQYF
TRBV9	TRBJ2-3	TRBD2	NA	TGTGCCAGCAGCAAGTATCGACTAGCGGGGGGCACAGATACGCAGTATTTT	CASSKYRLAGGTDTQYF
TRBV5-4	TRBJ2-7	TRBD1	once	TGTGCCAGCAGCCCCTCTGGACAGGGAGCCTACGAGCAGTACTTC	CASSPSGQGAYEQYF
TRBV6-1	TRBJ2-7	TRBD2	NA	TGTGCCAGCAGTGAATTAGCTGGGCTAGCGGGAGGGCCCTCGGACGAGCAGTACTTC	CASSELAGLAGGPSDEQYF
TRBV27	TRBJ2-1	NA	NA	TGTGCCAGCAGTTTACAACAGGGACTATACAATGAGCAGTTCTTC	CASSLQQGLYNEQFF
TRBV11-3	TRBJ2-1	TRBD2	NA	TGTGCCAGCAGTTTTTCCCCTAGCGGCTCTATCAATGAGCAGTTCTTC	CASSFSPSGSINEQFF
TRBV7-9	TRBJ2-1	NA	once	TGTGCCAGCAGCCTGAGCACAGGTTACGATGAGCAGTTCTTC	CASSLSTGYDEQFF
TRBV7-2	TRBJ2-5	NA	NA	TGTGCCAGCAGCCTCTCGGAAGCGGTCCAAGAGACCCAGTACTTC	CASSLSEAVQETQYF
TRBV9	TRBJ2-3	TRBD2	NA	TGTGCCAGCAGCGAAAGCGGGGGGGCGTCGGATACGCAGTATTTT	CASSESGGASDTQYF
TRBV28	TRBJ2-7	NA	NA	TGTGCCAGCAGAGGCGCCGGACAGTTCTACGAGCAGTACTTC	CASRGAGQFYEQYF
TRBV19	TRBJ1-1	NA	NA	TGTGCCAGTAGTAACTTAGGGGGGAACACTGAAGCTTTCTTT	CASSNLGGNTEAFF